The 22 T cell receptor beta chains below come from one sample, sequenced in a study of T cell clonality in common variable immunodeficiency. Points from the study as a whole: Fewer deletions and N-nucleotide insertions were reportedly seen in common variable immunodeficiency TCR beta sequences.

Assay used: immunoSEQ multiplex PCR; TCRdb lists only in-frame clones, some missing. Captured here are approximately 20,000 clones, none seen once; the top ten comprise approximately 2.5%. These TCRs are of unknown antigen specificity. Sequencing was performed on peripheral blood mononuclear cells. The origin of the receptors is a human donor with common variable immunodeficiency.

This clone was seen at least ten times. With the read ending 3 residues before the CDR3 end, the germline J gene is used to fill in that end. The chain joins TRBV20-1 to TRBJ2-7; TRBD1 matches 12 bases. V was pared by 1 base and J by 5 bases, with 9 bases of the junction left unmatched. Per germline, CDR1 DFQATT and CDR2 SNEGSKA (reference sequence). The CDR3 loop spans 16 amino acids. The CDR3 bases that were read are TGCAGTGCTAGAGCTCGCGGGACAGGGGGCAACAACGAG. It specifies CSARARGTGGNNE. The entire CDR3 is CSARARGTGGNNEQYF.

In regard to this clone: The observed sequence ends 3 residues before the CDR3 terminus, with the missing tail filled in from the germline J gene. This chain joins TRBV11-1 and TRBJ2-1; D remains unclear. The germline V and J ends were trimmed by 3 bases and 0 bases, with 9 bases remaining between them. CDR1 is SGHAT, CDR2 FQDESV, per germline (reference sequence). This CDR3 has 15 amino acids. This CDR3 reads CASSFTVYSYNEQFF. The covered CDR3 bases are TGTGCCAGCAGCTTCACGGTTTACTCCTACAATGAG.

This clone was recorded at least ten times. The sequence runs out 3 residues before the end of the CDR3; the remainder is reconstructed from the germline J gene. V gene TRBV18 combines with J gene TRBJ2-5, with D hard to call. Per the germline V gene, CDR1 is KGHSH and CDR2 is LQKENI. CDR3 length: 12 residues. The V end was cut by 4 bases, the J end by 4 bases, with 7 bases between. CDR3 DNA, as far as it was read: TGTGCCAGCTCACGACGCGGAGAGACC. It encodes CASSRRGET. The full CDR3 sequence reads CASSRRGETQYF.

This clone was picked up many times. The CDR3 is cut off 3 residues early in the read; its end comes from the germline J gene. This chain uses TRBV9 with TRBJ2-5; no clear D. This CDR3 is 13 amino acids long. Germline V gene data show CDR1 as SGDLS and CDR2 as YYNGEE. The germline V and J ends were trimmed by 0 bases and 5 bases, with 8 bases remaining between them. The part of the CDR3 DNA that was read is TGTGCCAGCAGCGTAGACGGTTCGGAGACC. It specifies CASSVDGSET. The full CDR3 protein is CASSVDGSETQYF.

At least ten counts were recorded for this clone. The read ends 3 residues early relative to the CDR3; the germline J gene fills the gap. The chain has TRBV2 and TRBJ1-1; D may be TRBD1 (6 bases). This CDR3 spans 14 amino acids. Trimming removed 7 bases from V and 1 base from J, with 13 bases in between. Germline V CDR1 and CDR2: SNHLY, FYNNEI. CDR3 sequence: CASITDSENTEAFF. Partial CDR3 DNA: TGTGCCAGCATCACGGACAGCGAGAACACTGAA. The full variable domain, its missing parts supplied by reference TRBV2 and TRBJ1-1, is EPEVTQTPSHQVTQMGQEVILRCVPISNHLYFYWYRQILGQKVEFLVSFYNNEISEKSEIFDDQFSVERPDGSNFTLKIRSTKLEDSAMYFCASITDSENTEAFFGQGTRLTVV.

This clone was counted many times. The read falls 3 residues short of the CDR3 end, and the missing part is taken from the germline J gene. The chain has TRBV7-2 and TRBJ2-5; TRBD1 is a possible D gene (6 bases). The CDR3 is 13 amino acids. The germline gives CDR1 SGHTA, CDR2 FQGNSA. V lost 3 bases and J lost 5, with 10 bases in between. Here the CDR3 reads CASSLGAWETQYF. CDR3 DNA, as far as it was read: TGTGCCAGCAGCTTGGGGGCATGGGAGACC. The full variable domain, its missing parts supplied by reference TRBV7-2 and TRBJ2-5, is GAGVSQSPSNKVTEKGKDVELRCDPISGHTALYWYRQSLGQGLEFLIYFQGNSAPDKSGLPSDRFSAERTGGSVSTLTIQRTQQEDSAVYLCASSLGAWETQYFGPGTRLLVL.

In the case of this clone: The read stops 3 residues short of the end of the CDR3; the missing end is completed from the germline J gene. V is TRBV7-3 and J is TRBJ1-1; 11 positions match TRBD1. The CDR3 is 15 amino acids. Germline V lookup: CDR1 SGHTA, CDR2 FQGTGA. V shed 5 bases, J shed 1 base, and the junction held 3 bases outside the gene matches. The CDR3 sequence: CASSPGTGGNTEAFF. CDR3 bases read: TGTGCCAGCAGCCCAGGGACAGGGGGGAACACTGAA.

This clone has ten or more counts. The sequence runs out 3 residues before the end of the CDR3; the remainder is reconstructed from the germline J gene. This sequence joins TRBV7-3 and TRBJ2-1; 7 positions agree with TRBD2. This CDR3 has 13 residues. Germline values: CDR1 SGHTA, CDR2 FQGTGA. V gave up 0 bases and J gave up 9 bases; unmatched junction bases: 2. Here the CDR3 reads CASSLTTSSEQFF. CDR3 DNA, as far as it was read: TGTGCCAGCAGCTTAACGACTAGCAGTGAG.

This clone has a count of ten or more. Read sequence stops 3 residues before the CDR3 end, and the germline J gene provides the missing end. The chain carries TRBV29-1 and TRBJ1-3; unclear D gene. The CDR3 runs to 16 residues. Trimming took off 0 bases at V and 1 base at J, with 13 bases between the two ends. Germline values: CDR1 SQVTM, CDR2 ANQGSEA. The CDR3 DNA, read in part, is TGCAGCGTTGAAGATCAAAGTACAATTTCTGGAAACACC. Its protein is CSVEDQSTISGNT. The full CDR3 sequence reads CSVEDQSTISGNTIYF.

This clone was found many times. The read ends 3 residues early relative to the CDR3; the germline J gene fills the gap. The J gene is TRBJ2-5, the V gene TRBV5-1, with a tentative D call TRBD2 (6 bases). This CDR3 comprises 16 residues. V lost 0 bases, J lost 5 bases, and 17 bases lay in between. CDR1 is SGHRS and CDR2 is YFSETQ in the germline V gene. CDR3 sequence reads: CASSLGGLTLEETQYF. The part of the CDR3 DNA that was read is TGCGCCAGCAGCTTGGGGGGACTTACTTTAGAGGAGACC.

This clone was seen ten or more times. The read is 3 residues too short to cover the CDR3 end, so that end is filled in from the germline J gene. The chain couples TRBV7-6 to TRBJ2-7, with 8 bases identical to TRBD1. Germline V gene lookup returns CDR1 SGHVS and CDR2 FNYEAQ. This CDR3 comprises 14 residues. The V segment lost 4 bases and the J segment 3 bases; nucleotides outside the gene matches: 5. The CDR3 protein is CASSSFDRGYEQYF. The part of the CDR3 DNA that was read is TGTGCCAGCAGCTCATTCGACAGGGGCTACGAG.

This clone occurred a few times. The read ends 3 residues early relative to the CDR3; the germline J gene fills the gap. The J gene is TRBJ1-1, the V gene TRBV11-1; D may be TRBD1 (6 bases). Trimming took 5 bases from V and 5 from J, leaving 15 bases between them. This CDR3 spans 14 amino acids. CDR1 is SGHAT, CDR2 FQDESV, per germline (reference sequence). CDR3 DNA, as far as it was read: TGTGCCAGCAGCCCACCGCACAGGGCAACTGAA. Translation gives CASSPPHRATE. The complete CDR3 reads CASSPPHRATEAFF.

This clone was observed at least ten times. The read terminates 3 residues ahead of where the CDR3 ends, so the germline J gene completes it. This rearrangement joins TRBV6-1 to TRBJ2-2; 12 nucleotides line up with TRBD2. Looked up from germline, CDR1 is MNHNS and CDR2 is SASEGT. CDR3 length equals 16 residues. The trim removed 6 bases at V and 1 base at J, leaving 3 bases unmatched. The CDR3 loop is CASRELAGGNTGELFF. The sequenced CDR3 bases are TGTGCCAGCAGGGAACTAGCGGGAGGGAACACCGGGGAG.

This clone was seen at least ten times. The DNA ends 3 residues before the CDR3 does, and the rest of the CDR3 is filled in from the germline J gene. The chain employs TRBV7-6 and TRBJ2-5; D is perhaps TRBD2 (6 bases). CDR1 is SGHVS and CDR2 is FNYEAQ in the germline V gene. Between the trimmed V and J ends, which lost 1 base and 2 bases, there was a span of 11 bases. CDR3 length equals 15 residues. CDR3 DNA (partial): TGTGCCAGCAGCTTAGTAAGCGGGCAACAAGAGACC. Residues: CASSLVSGQQET. The entire CDR3 sequence reads CASSLVSGQQETQYF.

In its sample, this clone was seen many times. Read data end 3 residues before the CDR3 end; the end is taken from the germline J gene. V usage is TRBV7-8 and J usage is TRBJ2-3, with 9 bases aligning to TRBD2. The ends lost 5 bases at V and 1 base at J; junction bases unmatched: 13. Germline CDR1 is SGHVS and CDR2 is FQNEAQ. The CDR3 has 18 residues. CDR3 bases read: TGTGCCAGCAGCCACCGACCACGACTAGCGGAAGGCACAGATACG. This encodes CASSHRPRLAEGTDT. In full, the CDR3 is CASSHRPRLAEGTDTQYF.

This clone was seen many times. The CDR3 is CASSLAGQGVSTGELFF. CDR3 bases read: TGTGCCAGCAGCTTAGCGGGACAGGGGGTTTCCACCGGGGAG. The V call is TRBV7-2, the J call TRBJ2-2; TRBD1 matches at 11 bases. Read coverage stops 3 residues before the CDR3 terminus; the germline J gene supplies the remainder. The CDR3 covers 17 residues. After removal of 0 bases from V and 4 bases from J, the junction contained 4 bases not matched to a gene. Germline CDR1 reads SGHTA; CDR2 reads FQGNSA.

For this clone: The read ends 3 residues shy of where the CDR3 ends; the end is completed using the germline J gene. V gene TRBV7-2 combines with J gene TRBJ1-4, with D possibly being TRBD1 (5 bases). Trimming removed 4 bases from V and 8 bases from J, with 14 bases in between. The CDR3 covers 14 residues. Looked up from germline, CDR1 is SGHTA and CDR2 is FQGNSA. The CDR3 protein is CASSSGGAGEKLFF. CDR3 bases read: TGTGCCAGCAGCTCCGGGGGAGCGGGGGAAAAA.

This clone came up many times. Read sequence stops 3 residues before the CDR3 end, and the germline J gene provides the missing end. This chain links TRBV5-8 with TRBJ1-1; 7 bases agree with TRBD1. The germline V gene has CDR1 SGHTS and CDR2 YDEGEE. The CDR3 is 13 residues long. Partial CDR3 DNA: TGTGCCAGCAGCCCGACAGGGATGAGGGAA. Translating it yields CASSPTGMRE. The entire CDR3 protein reads CASSPTGMREAFF.

This clone has only a few counts. The read comes to an end 3 residues before the CDR3 does, leaving the germline J gene to fill in the end. The rearrangement joins TRBV20-1 to TRBJ2-7; 11 nucleotides align to TRBD1. From germline, CDR1 is DFQATT and CDR2 SNEGSKA (reference sequence). This CDR3 has 15 residues. V lost 0 bases, J lost 2 bases, and 3 bases stayed unmatched. The CDR3 DNA, read in part, is TGCAGTGCTAGAGATCGGGACAGGGGGGCCTACGAG. This encodes CSARDRDRGAYE. The full-length CDR3 reads as CSARDRDRGAYEQYF.

At least ten counts were recorded for this clone. Here the CDR3 reads CASKSGLAGGLDTQYF. The covered CDR3 bases are TGTGCCAGCAAATCGGGACTAGCGGGAGGGCTAGATACG. J is TRBJ2-3 and V is TRBV2; 16 bases line up with TRBD2. The read gets to within 3 residues of the CDR3 end, and the germline J gene fills in the rest. The CDR3 is 16 residues long. Looked up from germline, CDR1 is SNHLY and CDR2 is FYNNEI. After removal of 7 bases from V and 5 bases from J, the junction contained 6 bases not matched to a gene.

This clone turned up a few times. The CDR3 is cut off 3 residues early in the read; its end comes from the germline J gene. This sequence joins TRBV11-3 and TRBJ2-1; unclear D gene. Trimming stripped 4 bases from V and 6 bases from J, with 10 bases between. This CDR3 has 13 amino acids. Germline V gene lookup returns CDR1 SGHNT and CDR2 YENEEA. CDR3 DNA, as far as it was read: TGTGCCAGCAGCTCCTCCTCTAGCAATGAG. Translation gives CASSSSSSNE. The full CDR3 sequence reads CASSSSSSNEQFF.

This clone occurred many times. The read stops 3 residues short of the end of the CDR3; the missing end is completed from the germline J gene. This chain connects TRBV7-8 to TRBJ2-1; D not resolved. The germline gives CDR1 SGHVS, CDR2 FQNEAQ. The V gene lost 0 bases and the J gene lost 4 bases, with 7 bases spanning the gap. The CDR3 has 14 residues. CDR3 sequence: CASSLASLYNEQFF. CDR3 DNA, as far as it was read: TGTGCCAGCAGCTTAGCGAGCCTATACAATGAG.